The present entry profiles one T cell receptor beta chain with its context. It has no known antigen specificity. Qualities for individual bases were not recorded, and no much larger clone is one base off. The same CDR3 arises from other DNA sequences in this sample as well. The source of the sample is a study of blood T cell repertoires in COVID-19 (dated by TCRdb to the early 2020s). For context, the study as a whole: Collaborator samples came from the United States, Italy and Spain and covered acute and convalescent phases of COVID-19. Samples were obtained from the ongoing ImmuneRACE study (first 160 participants) and from 1,000 to 1,500 subjects provided by 6 global collaborators. The sample metadata nearly always contained a de-identified subject ID, COVID-19 status, age in years and sex. The repertoires were released in a freely available public database meant as a resource for research on the immune response to SARS-CoV-2. The dataset comprised deeply sampled blood TCRbeta repertoires from subjects exposed to, actively infected with, or recovered from COVID-19. The prospective study material was composed of cDNA or gDNA derived from T cells, B-cell-depleted T cells, or PBMCs. Where HLA class I and class II types were available, the types were taken from metadata supplied by the sample provider, not from assay-based typing.

Participants in the prospective study were aged about 18 to 95 years, lived in 20 to 30 United States geographic areas, and enrolled through a virtual design. To assign participants to cohorts, the prospective study relied on clinical history that participants themselves reported in a screening survey and a study questionnaire. Mobile phlebotomists in the prospective study collected whole blood, serum and a nasopharyngeal or oropharyngeal swab from every participant. Prospective study participants could optionally give additional blood draws and questionnaires over an approximately two-month period. Prospective study blood samples were shipped either frozen or at room temperature before DNA extraction. For CDR1 and CDR2, the germline V gene (reference sequence) lists GTSNPN and SVGIG. Relative to germline, V is missing 2 bases and J is missing 4 bases, with 6 bases of the junction outside any gene match. Its CDR3 holds 14 amino acids, cysteine through phenylalanine. Only the CDR3 DNA stays, 42 bases, in frame from base 1.

TCRbeta CDR3 regions were amplified from genomic DNA using the immunoSEQ Assay, a bias-controlled multiplex PCR. As for the original processing: Within the assay, amplification of reference gene primers was used to estimate how many nucleated cells each sample contained. Sequence reads were collapsed and filtered to measure the absolute abundance of every unique TCRbeta CDR3 rearrangement. For each sample, productive Simpson clonality was calculated as the square root of Simpson's diversity index across productive rearrangements. TCRdb holds this immuneACCESS table with in-frame rearrangements only. Some clones are missing; in checked studies, unresolved V genes explain under half, and the rest has no known cause. V, J and clone size derive from that table, while D and trimming were established from the DNA sequence. The sample table holds some 250,000 clones, of which approximately 90% were seen once. About 2.3% of the sample goes to the ten largest clones.

Overall results and qualifications from the work: Clinical and demographic metadata were provided uncurated, with the amount varying by source and participant.

The sequence came from a woman in her forties with acute COVID-19. The rearrangement combines TRBV30 with TRBJ1-1, with 8 bases matching TRBD1. Sequenced: PBMCs or T cells enriched from blood (not recorded which). CDR3 reads: CAWSLDRVSTEAFF. The nucleotide sequence reads as follows: TGTGCCTGGAGTTTGGACAGGGTTAGCACTGAAGCTTTCTTT.